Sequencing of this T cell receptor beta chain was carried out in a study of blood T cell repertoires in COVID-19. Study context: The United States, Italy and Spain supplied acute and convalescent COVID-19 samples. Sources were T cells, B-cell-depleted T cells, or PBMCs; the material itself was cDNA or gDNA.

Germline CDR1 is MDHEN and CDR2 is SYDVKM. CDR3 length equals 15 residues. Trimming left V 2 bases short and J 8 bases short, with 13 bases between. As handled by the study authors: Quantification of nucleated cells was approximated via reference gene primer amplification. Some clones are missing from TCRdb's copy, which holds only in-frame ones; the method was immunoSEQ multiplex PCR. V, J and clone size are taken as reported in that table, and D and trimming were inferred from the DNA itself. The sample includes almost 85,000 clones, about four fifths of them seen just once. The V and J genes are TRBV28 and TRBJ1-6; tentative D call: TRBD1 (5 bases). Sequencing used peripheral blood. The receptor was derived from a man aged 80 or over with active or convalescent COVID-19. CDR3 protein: CASSLLGAGDSPLHF. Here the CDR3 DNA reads TGTGCCAGCAGTTTACTCGGGGCGGGGGATTCACCCCTCCACTTT.